This T cell receptor beta chain was identified in a study of T cells in Graves' hyperthyroidism and ophthalmopathy. Researchers barred patients who had uncontrolled infection, other autoimmune disease, pregnancy or lactation. The diagnostic basis comprised clinical symptoms, serum thyroxine and TRAb, thyroid ultrasound and orbital computed tomography. Isolation of PBMCs was performed on around 9.4 ml fresh peripheral blood. TCR beta CDR3 sequences were amplified from RNA transcripts. HTBI primers were used for first-round RT-PCR of the TCR CDR3. TCRdb re-derived calls from the multiplex PCR reads in MiXCR, one entry per CDR3 protein. The data contain 550,000 to 650,000 distinct CDR3 sequences, 14% of them seen just once; the ten biggest clones take up roughly 13%. Looked up from germline, CDR1 is LGHDT and CDR2 is YNNKEL (reference sequence). The trim removed 4 bases at V and 4 bases at J, leaving 7 bases unmatched. The CDR3 is 14 amino acids.

The sequencing input was blood. The V call is TRBV3-1, the J call TRBJ2-7, with 7 nucleotides matching TRBD2. The receptor was derived from a woman between 40 and 50 years old with Graves' hyperthyroidism. CDR3 DNA: TGTGCCAGCAGCCGAGGCGGGAGTTTTTACGAGCAGTACTTC. Translation: CASSRGGSFYEQYF.